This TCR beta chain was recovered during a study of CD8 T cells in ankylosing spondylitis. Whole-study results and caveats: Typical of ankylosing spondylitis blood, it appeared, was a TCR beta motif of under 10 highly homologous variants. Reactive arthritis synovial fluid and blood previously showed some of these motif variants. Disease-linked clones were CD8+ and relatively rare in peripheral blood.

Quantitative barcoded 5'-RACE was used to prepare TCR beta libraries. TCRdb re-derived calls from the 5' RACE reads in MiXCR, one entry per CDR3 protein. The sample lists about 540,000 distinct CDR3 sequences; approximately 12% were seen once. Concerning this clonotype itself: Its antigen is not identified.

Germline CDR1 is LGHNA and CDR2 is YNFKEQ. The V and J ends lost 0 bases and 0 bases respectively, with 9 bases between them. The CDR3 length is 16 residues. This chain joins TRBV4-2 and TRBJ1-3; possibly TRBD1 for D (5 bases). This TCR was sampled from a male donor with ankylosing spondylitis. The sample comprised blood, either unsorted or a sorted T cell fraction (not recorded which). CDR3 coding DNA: TGTGCCAGCAGCCAAGATTCAACAGGCTCTGGAAACACCATATATTTT. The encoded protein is CASSQDSTGSGNTIYF.